Listed below are T cell receptor beta chains from one sample, sequenced in a study of CD8+CD57+ T cells in acquired aplastic anemia. TCRdb re-called the reads through MiXCR, storing one row per CDR3 protein. The table includes some 150,000 distinct CDR3 sequences, 65% to 75% detected once. The sequenced sample was sorted CD4+, CD8+, or CD8+CD57+ T cells (not recorded which) from PBMCs. All receptors derive from a human donor with aplastic anemia. CDR3s include the opening cysteine and the closing phenylalanine or tryptophan. A D gene is named only where the DNA matches it firmly. Part of the rows lack a size; the others show once, few, many or a class for expanded clones.

clone_size,d_call,v_call,j_call,cdr3_aa,cdr3_nt
-,TRBD2,TRBV7-9,TRBJ2-5,CASSLHGLAGETQYF,TGTGCCAGCAGCTTACACGGACTAGCGGGAGAGACCCAGTACTTC
once,TRBD1,TRBV5-1,TRBJ1-2,CASSLEGAQRYGYTF,TGCGCCAGCAGCTTGGAGGGGGCGCAGAGGTATGGCTACACCTTC
-,-,TRBV7-6,TRBJ1-5,CASSLESGQRNQPQHF,TGTGCCAGCAGCTTAGAATCAGGACAACGCAATCAGCCCCAGCATTTT
-,TRBD2,TRBV7-9,TRBJ2-1,CASSIAGGGDNEQFF,TGTGCCAGTAGTATAGCGGGCGGGGGGGACAATGAGCAGTTCTTC
few,TRBD2,TRBV4-1,TRBJ2-1,CASSLGLADNNEQFF,TGCGCCAGCAGCCTGGGACTAGCGGATAACAATGAGCAGTTCTTC
-,TRBD1,TRBV29-1,TRBJ1-1,CSVNYRGRSEAFF,TGCAGCGTCAATTACAGGGGGCGGTCTGAAGCTTTCTTT
-,-,TRBV4-1,TRBJ1-6,CASSQEGRSGSPLHF,TGTGCCAGCAGCCAAGAAGGGAGAAGTGGTTCACCCCTCCACTTT
-,TRBD2,TRBV29-1,TRBJ2-3,CSGTSYTDTQYF,TGCAGCGGGACTAGCTACACAGATACGCAGTATTTT
few,-,TRBV14,TRBJ2-7,CASSAHYEQYF,TGTGCCAGCAGCGCCCACTACGAGCAGTACTTC
-,TRBD1,TRBV20-1,TRBJ1-1,CSARDLPGGNTEAFF,TGCAGTGCTAGAGATCTACCAGGGGGAAACACTGAAGCTTTCTTT
once,-,TRBV7-9,TRBJ1-1,CASSFGTKKGEAFF,TGTGCCAGCAGCTTCGGGACCAAAAAGGGTGAAGCTTTCTTT
-,-,TRBV7-2,TRBJ2-7,CASSVKYF,TGTGCCAGCAGCGTAAAGTACTTC
-,-,TRBV7-8,TRBJ1-5,CASSLREGYQPQHF,TGTGCCAGCAGCTTAAGGGAGGGGTATCAGCCCCAGCATTTT
-,-,TRBV7-2,TRBJ1-4,CASSRAGWGEKLFF,TGTGCCAGCAGCAGGGCAGGGTGGGGAGAAAAACTGTTTTTT
few,-,TRBV19,TRBJ2-1,CASSKQGSSYNEQFF,TGTGCCAGTAGTAAACAGGGAAGCTCCTACAATGAGCAGTTCTTC
few,-,TRBV6-1,TRBJ2-7,CASSIYEQYF,TGTGCCAGCAGTATCTACGAGCAGTACTTC
-,-,TRBV15,TRBJ1-1,CATSHSGGHTEAFF,TGTGCCACCAGCCATTCGGGGGGTCACACTGAAGCTTTCTTT
-,TRBD2,TRBV6-4,TRBJ2-2,CASSGLAGGTGELFF,TGTGCCAGCAGCGGACTAGCGGGGGGCACCGGGGAGCTGTTTTTT
-,-,TRBV13,TRBJ2-7,CASTARGYEQYF,TGTGCCAGCACCGCGCGGGGCTACGAGCAGTACTTC
-,-,TRBV12-3/TRBV12-4,TRBJ1-2,CASSFGEGYGYTF,TGTGCCAGCAGTTTCGGGGAGGGATACGGCTACACCTTC
-,-,TRBV6-2/TRBV6-3,TRBJ2-7,CATKPEQPSYEQYF,TGTGCCACCAAACCGGAGCAGCCCTCCTACGAGCAGTACTTC
-,-,TRBV10-3,TRBJ2-5,CAISESRGGQETQYF,TGTGCCATCAGTGAGTCTAGGGGGGGCCAAGAGACCCAGTACTTC
-,-,TRBV7-9,TRBJ2-7,CASGPAGSPTLKGEQYF,TGTGCCAGCGGGCCGGCTGGCTCCCCGACCCTAAAGGGCGAGCAGTACTTC
-,-,TRBV12-3/TRBV12-4,TRBJ2-2,CASSPQGITGELFF,TGTGCCAGCAGTCCCCAGGGGATCACCGGGGAGCTGTTTTTT
-,-,TRBV14,TRBJ2-3,CASSQDQSGPTDTQYF,TGTGCCAGCAGCCAAGATCAAAGCGGTCCCACAGATACGCAGTATTTT
once,-,TRBV9,TRBJ2-3,CASSVVAGSDTQYF,TGTGCCAGCAGCGTAGTGGCCGGTTCAGATACGCAGTATTTT
-,TRBD2,TRBV7-9,TRBJ2-1,CASSLALAGGPYNEQFF,TGTGCCAGCAGCTTAGCGCTCGCGGGAGGCCCCTACAATGAGCAGTTCTTC